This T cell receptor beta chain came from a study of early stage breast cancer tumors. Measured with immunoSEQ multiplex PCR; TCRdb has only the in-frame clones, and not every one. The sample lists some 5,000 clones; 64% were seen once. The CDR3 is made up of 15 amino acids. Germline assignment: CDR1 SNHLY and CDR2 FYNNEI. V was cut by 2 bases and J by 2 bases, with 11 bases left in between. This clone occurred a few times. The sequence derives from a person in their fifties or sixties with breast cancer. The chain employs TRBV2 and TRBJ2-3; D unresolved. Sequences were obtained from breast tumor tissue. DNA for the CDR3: TGTGCCAGCAGTGAAACAACCCTTACCACAGATACGCAGTATTTT. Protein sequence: CASSETTLTTDTQYF.